The sequence of this T cell receptor (beta chain) was determined in a study of shared clonotypes between healthy human individuals. This clone has only one observation. V was trimmed by 5 bases and J by 6 bases, leaving 14 bases between them. From germline, CDR1 is MNHNS and CDR2 SASEGT. The length of the CDR3 is 13 residues. Measured with immunoSEQ multiplex PCR; TCRdb has only the in-frame clones, and not every one. Of 1.4 million to 1.5 million clones in the sample, roughly 97% were seen once. Sequencing used naive CD4+ T cells sorted from blood. Subset described: CD45RA+ positively selected. The receptor comes from a young man in good health. This chain connects TRBV6-1 to TRBJ2-7, with D maybe TRBD2 (6 bases). CDR3 DNA sequence: TGTGCCAGCAGTCCTCGGGAGACCAGCGAGCAGTACTTC. Translating gives CASSPRETSEQYF.